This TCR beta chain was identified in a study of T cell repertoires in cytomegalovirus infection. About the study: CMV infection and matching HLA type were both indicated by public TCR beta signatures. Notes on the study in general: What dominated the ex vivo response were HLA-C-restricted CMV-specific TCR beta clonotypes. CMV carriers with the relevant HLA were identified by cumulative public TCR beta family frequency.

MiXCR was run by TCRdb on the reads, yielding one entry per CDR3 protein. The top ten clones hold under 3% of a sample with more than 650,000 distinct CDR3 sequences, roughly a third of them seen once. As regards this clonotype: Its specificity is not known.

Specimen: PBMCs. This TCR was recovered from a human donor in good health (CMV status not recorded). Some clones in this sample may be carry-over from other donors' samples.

CDR3 amino acids: CASSTIGTEAFF. The CDR3 DNA is TGTGCCAGCAGTACGATCGGCACTGAAGCTTTCTTT. The chain has TRBV6-6 and TRBJ1-1; no clear D. V was pared by 5 bases and J by 4 bases, with 8 bases between. Germline assignment: CDR1 MNHNY and CDR2 SVGAGI (reference sequence). The CDR3 length is 12 residues.